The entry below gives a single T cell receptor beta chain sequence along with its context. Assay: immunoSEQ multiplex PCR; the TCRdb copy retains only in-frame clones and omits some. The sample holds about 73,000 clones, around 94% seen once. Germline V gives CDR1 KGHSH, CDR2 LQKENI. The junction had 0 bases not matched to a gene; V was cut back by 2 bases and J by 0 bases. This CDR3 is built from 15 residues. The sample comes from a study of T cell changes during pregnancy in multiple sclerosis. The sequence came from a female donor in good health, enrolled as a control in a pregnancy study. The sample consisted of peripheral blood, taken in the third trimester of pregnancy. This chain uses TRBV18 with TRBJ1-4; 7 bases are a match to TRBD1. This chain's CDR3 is CASSPGTATNEKLFF. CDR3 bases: TGTGCCAGCTCACCAGGGACAGCAACTAATGAAAAACTGTTTTTT.